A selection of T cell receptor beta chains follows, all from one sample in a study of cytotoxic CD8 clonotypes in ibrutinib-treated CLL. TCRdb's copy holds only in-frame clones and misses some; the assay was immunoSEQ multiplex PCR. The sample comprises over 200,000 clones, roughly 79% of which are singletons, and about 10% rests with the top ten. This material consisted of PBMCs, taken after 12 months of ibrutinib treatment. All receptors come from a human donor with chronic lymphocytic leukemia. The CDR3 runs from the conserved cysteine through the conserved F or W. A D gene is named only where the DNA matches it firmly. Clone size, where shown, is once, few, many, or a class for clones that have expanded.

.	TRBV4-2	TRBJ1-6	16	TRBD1	CASSQPRQGHNSPLHF	TGTGCCAGCAGCCAACCTCGACAGGGGCACAATTCACCCCTCCACTTT
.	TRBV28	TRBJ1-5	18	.	CASSLSDRKHHSNQPQHF	TGTGCCAGCAGTTTATCCGACAGGAAACATCATAGCAATCAGCCCCAGCATTTT
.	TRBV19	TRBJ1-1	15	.	CASIVFWGSGTEAFF	TGTGCCAGTATTGTTTTTTGGGGTTCGGGCACTGAAGCTTTCTTT
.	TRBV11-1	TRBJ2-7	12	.	CASSFSGYEQYF	TGTGCCAGCAGTTTTAGCGGCTACGAGCAGTACTTC
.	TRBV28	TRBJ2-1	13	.	CASRNRGGSEQFF	TGTGCCAGCAGAAACAGGGGAGGGAGCGAGCAGTTCTTC
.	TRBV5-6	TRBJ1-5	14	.	CASSLAGAVQPQHF	TGTGCCAGCAGCTTGGCGGGGGCGGTTCAGCCCCAGCATTTT
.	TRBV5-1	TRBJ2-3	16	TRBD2	CASSLAGGAGTDTQYF	TGCGCCAGCAGCTTGGCCGGGGGGGCAGGCACAGATACGCAGTATTTT
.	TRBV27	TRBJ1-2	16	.	CASSLSRRGSNYGYTF	TGTGCCAGCAGTTTGTCTCGTCGGGGGTCTAACTATGGCTACACCTTC
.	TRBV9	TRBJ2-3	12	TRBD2	CASSRGEDTQYF	TGTGCCAGCAGCCGGGGGGAAGATACGCAGTATTTT
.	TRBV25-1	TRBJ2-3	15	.	CASSERKRSGDTQYF	TGTGCCAGCAGTGAACGTAAGCGGTCCGGGGATACGCAGTATTTT
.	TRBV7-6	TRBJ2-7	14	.	CASTDTTGPGEQYF	TGTGCCAGCACCGACACTACAGGCCCAGGGGAGCAGTACTTC
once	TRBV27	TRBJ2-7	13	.	CASSFGRGYEQYF	TGTGCCAGCAGTTTCGGCAGGGGCTACGAGCAGTACTTC
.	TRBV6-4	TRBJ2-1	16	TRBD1	CASSEGGQGPYNEQFF	TGTGCCAGCAGTGAGGGCGGACAGGGTCCCTACAATGAGCAGTTCTTC
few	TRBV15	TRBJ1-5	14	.	CATSRGRDNQPQHF	TGTGCCACCAGCAGGGGCCGGGACAATCAGCCCCAGCATTTT
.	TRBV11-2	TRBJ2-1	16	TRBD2	CASSLLTSGGANEQFF	TGTGCCAGCAGCTTACTCACTAGCGGGGGGGCGAATGAGCAGTTCTTC
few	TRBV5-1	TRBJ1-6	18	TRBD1	CASSHDRGASSYNSPLHF	TGCGCCAGCAGCCATGACAGGGGGGCGAGCTCCTATAATTCACCCCTCCACTTT
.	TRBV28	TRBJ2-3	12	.	CASSDPGKTQYF	TGTGCCAGCAGTGACCCTGGTAAAACGCAGTATTTT
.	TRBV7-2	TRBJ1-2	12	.	CASSVTGAGYTF	TGTGCCAGCAGCGTGACAGGAGCTGGCTACACCTTC
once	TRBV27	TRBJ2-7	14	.	CASRPGLASYEQYF	TGTGCCAGCAGACCGGGGCTAGCGTCCTACGAGCAGTACTTC
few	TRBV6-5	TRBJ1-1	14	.	CASSYQGANTEAFF	TGTGCCAGCAGTTACCAGGGAGCGAACACTGAAGCTTTCTTT
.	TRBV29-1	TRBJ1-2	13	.	CSVGRQFNYGYTF	TGCAGCGTTGGCCGGCAGTTCAACTATGGCTACACCTTC
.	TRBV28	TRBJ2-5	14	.	CASSSGTVQETQYF	TGTGCCAGCAGTTCCGGGACGGTACAAGAGACCCAGTACTTC
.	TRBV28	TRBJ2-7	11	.	CASSFWGEQYF	TGTGCCAGCAGTTTTTGGGGCGAGCAGTACTTC